This record looks at one TCR beta chain sequence and its context. In its sample, this clonotype was seen many times. The antigen it binds to is not known. No clone much larger than this one lies a single base away; base qualities are absent. Reading the germline V gene (reference sequence) gives CDR1 LNHDA and CDR2 SQIVND. Reading from cysteine to phenylalanine, the CDR3 counts 15 amino acids. Solely the CDR3 DNA is kept, with 45 bases framed from the first base. Trimming removed 3 bases from V and 4 bases from J; the gene matches leave 4 bases unexplained. Ophthalmopathy patients had moderately to severely active disease, with a Clinical Activity Score of 3 or more, a NOSPECS grade of 4 or more, and a disease duration of less than 3 months. Exclusion was applied to patients with uncontrolled infections, other autoimmune diseases, pregnancy or lactation. Clinical symptoms, serum thyroxine and TRAb, thyroid ultrasound, and orbital computed tomography formed the basis for the diagnoses. PBMCs were isolated from 10 ml of fresh peripheral blood by Ficoll-Paque density gradient centrifugation. Total RNA was extracted using Trizol reagent, and RNA quality was assessed on an Agilent 2100 Bioanalyzer.

The TCR beta CDR3 regions were amplified from RNA transcripts. For the first round of RT-PCR on the TCR CDR3, the HTBI primer set was used together with the Qiagen OneStep RT-PCR kit. The libraries were constructed in a second round of multiplex PCR and then size-selected and purified. The libraries were sequenced on an Illumina HiSeq2000 using paired-end 100 bp reads. On the authors' methods: Raw data were processed with SOAPnuke, discarding reads with adapters, uncalled bases, mean Phred below 15, or no exact constant-primer or identifier match. COPE v1.2.5 was used to merge high-quality paired reads, and clonotypes were defined as unique nucleotide sequences. MiTCR v1.1 was used to align the clonotypes against IMGT TRBV, TRBD and TRBJ reference segments. Analysis was restricted to V-J combinations with a frequency above 0.0001, which covered 98% to 99.2% of repertoires. The TCS score was defined as the ratio of F50 (clonal expansion) to E x V (chaos), calculated using BLOSUM62-based TCRdist between CDR3 peptides within each V-J. Welch's t-statistics and random forest reduced roughly 500 V-J features to 13, which were used in a naive Bayes classifier (R e1071). In TCRdb, the public reads were trimmed at Q25 with fastp and aligned with MiXCR, with productive beta chains retained. Every distinct CDR3 protein forms one entry, paired with its most common genes and DNA. The V and J calls follow TCRdb's processing rather than the paper's. This sample comprises 500,000 to 650,000 distinct CDR3 sequences, 14% of them detected only once. Around 13% of the sample goes to the ten largest clones.

The data are from a study of T cells in Graves' hyperthyroidism and ophthalmopathy (dated by TCRdb to about 2019). As for the study more broadly: Peripheral blood samples were taken at initial diagnosis, before any treatment was given. Once sampling was done, hyperthyroidism patients were given methimazole at a starting dose of 30 mg daily, whereas ophthalmopathy patients were given high-dose intravenous methylprednisolone. An independent validation cohort of 18 to 20 hyperthyroidism patients and about 15 patients who later progressed to ophthalmopathy tested prospective prediction of ophthalmopathy. For training and testing, the 110 or so patients in the discovery cohort were randomly divided in a 7:3 ratio. The paper reports TCR Vbeta CDR3 sequencing of approximately 140 peripheral blood samples: approximately 43 ophthalmopathy, under 80 hyperthyroidism and approximately 17 progressor patients. To identify TCR V-J signatures that set the groups apart, the researchers used a discovery cohort of about a hundred patients, made up of roughly 45 with Graves' ophthalmopathy and about 60 with stable Graves' hyperthyroidism. Thyroid tissue and blood T-cell repertoires from more than five Graves' hyperthyroidism patients were also compared in the study.

Overall study outcomes, separate from this receptor: Blood samples also contained most of the expanded thyroid clonotypes (frequency above 0.001), which suggests that blood repertoires may reflect thyroid immune responses. In validation, the model predicted progression to ophthalmopathy a median of about 6 months before onset, with over 55% sensitivity and 72.22% specificity. No statistical method was used to fix the sample size in advance, and group allocation was not hidden from the investigators. Ophthalmopathy was separated from stable hyperthyroidism by a 13 V-J signature model, with over 85% sensitivity and about 84% specificity obtained in cross-validation and 80%/75% obtained in testing.

The TCR sequence derives from a woman between 50 and 59 years old with Graves' ophthalmopathy. Recombination connected TRBV19 to TRBJ2-1; the central 9 bases match TRBD2. Sequencing used blood. The DNA sequence reads TGTGCCAGTAGTATTTCTAGCGGGACGTACAATGAGCAGTTCTTC. It translates to CASSISSGTYNEQFF.